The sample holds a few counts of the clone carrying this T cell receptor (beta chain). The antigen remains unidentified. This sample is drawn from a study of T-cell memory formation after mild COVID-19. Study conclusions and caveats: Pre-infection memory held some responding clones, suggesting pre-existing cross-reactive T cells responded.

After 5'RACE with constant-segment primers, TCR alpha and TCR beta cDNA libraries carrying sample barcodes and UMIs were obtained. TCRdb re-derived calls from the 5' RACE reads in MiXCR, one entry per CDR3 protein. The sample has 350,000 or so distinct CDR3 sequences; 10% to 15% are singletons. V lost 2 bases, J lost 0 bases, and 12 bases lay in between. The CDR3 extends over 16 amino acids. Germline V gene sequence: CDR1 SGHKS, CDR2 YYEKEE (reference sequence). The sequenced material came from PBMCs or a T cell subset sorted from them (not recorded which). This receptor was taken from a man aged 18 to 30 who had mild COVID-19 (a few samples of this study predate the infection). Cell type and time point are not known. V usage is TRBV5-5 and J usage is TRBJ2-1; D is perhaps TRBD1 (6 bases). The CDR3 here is CASSFRGSSSYNEQFF. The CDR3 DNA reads TGTGCCAGCAGCTTTAGGGGGTCGAGCTCCTACAATGAGCAGTTCTTC.